Listed below are T cell receptor beta chains from one sample, sequenced in a study of regulatory T cells in long-lasting Graves disease. One entry per CDR3 protein, called by TCRdb with MiXCR from the multiplex PCR reads. The table has approximately 690,000 distinct CDR3 sequences, around 30% seen once. This material consisted of peripheral blood mononuclear cells (PBMCs), taken when the disease was refractory, from a patient treated with antithyroid drugs. These receptor sequences come from a female donor with Graves disease. The CDR3 runs from the conserved cysteine through the conserved F or W. A D gene is named only where the DNA matches it firmly. Size is omitted from some rows. Given values are once, few, many or a class for expanded clones.

v_gene	j_gene	d_gene	abundance	CDR3aa	CDR3nt
TRBV3-1	TRBJ1-1	-	few	CASSQDQRFTEAFF	TGTGCCAGCAGCCAAGATCAACGGTTTACTGAAGCTTTCTTT
TRBV19	TRBJ2-6	-	few	CASRGGDSGANVLTF	TGTGCCAGTAGAGGCGGGGATTCTGGGGCCAACGTCCTGACTTTC
TRBV6-1	TRBJ1-1	TRBD1	few	CASTPWDRKTEAFF	TGTGCCAGCACCCCCTGGGACAGAAAAACTGAAGCTTTCTTT
TRBV7-8	TRBJ1-1	-	-	CASSLRPGKKVTEAFF	TGTGCCAGCAGCTTAAGACCAGGGAAAAAGGTCACTGAAGCTTTCTTT
TRBV19	TRBJ2-4	TRBD1	few	CASSTDRAKNIQYF	TGTGCCAGTAGTACCGACAGGGCTAAAAACATTCAGTACTTC
TRBV19	TRBJ2-2	TRBD1	-	CASIGGQTNTGELFF	TGTGCCAGTATAGGGGGACAGACGAACACCGGGGAGCTGTTTTTT
TRBV11-2	TRBJ2-5	TRBD1	many	CASSSGQELRETQYF	TGTGCCAGCAGCTCCGGACAGGAACTCCGGGAGACCCAGTACTTC
TRBV7-9	TRBJ1-2	-	-	CASSLAEGFDYGYTF	TGTGCCAGCAGCTTAGCGGAGGGGTTTGACTATGGCTACACCTTC
TRBV5-1	TRBJ1-2	-	-	CASSPAAYGYTF	TGCGCCAGCAGTCCCGCCGCCTATGGCTACACCTTC
TRBV30	TRBJ2-7	-	-	CAWSVGTLGAYEQYF	TGTGCCTGGAGTGTTGGAACTCTAGGAGCCTACGAGCAGTACTTC
TRBV19	TRBJ1-1	-	few	CASSPDHPTSVNF	TGTGCCAGTAGCCCTGACCACCCCACTTCAGTGAACTTT
TRBV28	TRBJ2-4	TRBD2	many	CASSLFGTSGNIQYF	TGTGCCAGCAGTTTATTCGGGACTAGCGGAAACATTCAGTACTTC
TRBV19	TRBJ2-6	-	few	CASSIVTGLGANVLTF	TGTGCCAGTAGTATAGTAACAGGGTTAGGGGCCAACGTCCTGACTTTC
TRBV30	TRBJ2-7	TRBD1	-	CAWSVRGRGHEQYF	TGTGCCTGGAGTGTACGCGGCAGGGGGCACGAGCAGTACTTC
TRBV28	TRBJ1-1	TRBD1	-	CASDVFPRTGSTPEAFF	TGTGCCAGCGACGTTTTTCCCCGGACAGGATCGACCCCTGAAGCTTTCTTT
TRBV7-9	TRBJ1-2	-	many	CASSLGEGFDGYTF	TGTGCCAGCAGCTTAGGGGAGGGGTTCGATGGCTACACCTTC
TRBV27	TRBJ2-4	TRBD1	many	CASSLSGTDIQYF	TGTGCCAGCAGTTTATCCGGGACAGATATTCAGTACTTC
TRBV20-1	TRBJ1-5	-	-	CSARSTGQPYSNQPQHF	TGCAGTGCTAGATCAACTGGACAGCCCTATAGCAATCAGCCCCAGCATTTT
TRBV12-3/TRBV12-4	TRBJ1-2	-	few	CASSFRATNYGYTF	TGTGCCAGCAGTTTTAGAGCTACTAACTATGGCTACACCTTC
TRBV27	TRBJ1-2	-	few	CASSPLVGQHYGYTF	TGTGCCAGCAGCCCCCTGGTAGGACAGCACTATGGCTACACCTTC